Following are 13 T cell receptor beta chains from one sample sequenced in a study of blood T cells in healthy people across ages. Then a second PCR, running about 7 to 11 cycles, was carried out with a sample-barcoded 5' primer and a J-beta primer mix. Using its own MiXCR run on the 5' RACE reads, TCRdb lists one record per CDR3 protein. The table records 780,000 or so distinct CDR3 sequences, about 61% of them present only once. Material for sequencing was blood. The receptors here all came from a man aged 35 to 55 in good health.

This clonotype was observed a handful of times. The CDR3 spells CASGRPPGLAGQETQYF. The DNA for the CDR3 is TGTGCCAGCGGAAGACCACCGGGGCTAGCGGGACAAGAGACCCAGTACTTC. V and J are TRBV27 and TRBJ2-5, with TRBD2 matching 9 bases. V lost 8 bases, J lost 2 bases, and 15 bases stayed unmatched. The length of the CDR3 is 17 residues. Germline V gene sequence: CDR1 MNHEY, CDR2 SMNVEV (reference sequence).

The chain uses TRBV27 and TRBJ2-1; D possibly uses TRBD1 or TRBD2 (7 bases each). The CDR3 runs 14 residues. V lost 7 bases, J lost 3 bases, and 13 bases lay in between. Germline lookup yields CDR1 MNHEY and CDR2 SMNVEV (reference sequence). CDR3 coding DNA: TGTGCCAGCACAGGGGGGGCCCGCTACAATGAGCAGTTCTTC. Amino acids: CASTGGARYNEQFF.

The gene calls are TRBV5-1 and TRBJ2-1; TRBD1 is a possible D gene (6 bases). The CDR3 consists of 17 residues. Germline lookup yields CDR1 SGHRS and CDR2 YFSETQ. V dropped 2 bases and J dropped 1 base, with 16 bases sitting between them. The CDR3 nucleotides are TGCGCCAGCAGCTTATCAGTCCAGGGGCGTTCCTACAATGAGCAGTTCTTC. This codes for CASSLSVQGRSYNEQFF. Full variable domain (rest looked up from reference TRBV5-1 and TRBJ2-1): KAGVTQTPRYLIKTRGQQVTLSCSPISGHRSVSWYQQTPGQGLQFLFEYFSETQRNKGNFPGRFSGRQFSNSRSEMNVSTLELGDSALYLCASSLSVQGRSYNEQFFGPGTRLTVL.

The chain uses TRBV27 and TRBJ2-3; 15 bases map to TRBD2. Germline V gives CDR1 MNHEY, CDR2 SMNVEV (reference sequence). The CDR3 runs to 17 residues. The junction had 8 bases not matched to a gene; V was cut back by 5 bases and J by 5 bases. In DNA form, the CDR3 reads TGTGCCAGCAGTCCAGGGACTAGCGGGAGGCTCGGAGATACGCAGTATTTT. It is translated as CASSPGTSGRLGDTQYF.

The chain carries TRBV4-2 and TRBJ1-2, with D perhaps TRBD1 (6 bases). Trimming took off 0 bases at V and 6 bases at J, with 17 bases between the two ends. This CDR3 is built from 16 residues. CDR1 and CDR2 from the germline V gene are LGHNA and YNFKEQ. For the CDR3, the DNA is TGTGCCAGCAGCCAAGATTACAACAGGGCAGGGGATGGCTACACCTTC. Residues: CASSQDYNRAGDGYTF.

As DNA, the CDR3 is TGTGCCACCAGCCTAATGGGGACAGATACGCAGTATTTT. Translated: CATSLMGTDTQYF. The J gene is TRBJ2-3, the V gene TRBV15; D unresolved. V was shortened by 5 bases and J by 3 bases, with 9 bases between the two germline ends. CDR1 and CDR2 (germline): LNHNV, YYDKDF (reference sequence). The CDR3 is 13 residues long.

Only a few counts were recorded for this clonotype. The DNA of the CDR3 is TGCAGTGCTAGTCCTGGGACTAGCGGCTACAATGAGCAGTTCTTC. The encoded protein is CSASPGTSGYNEQFF. The chain couples TRBV20-1 to TRBJ2-1; 11 bases fit TRBD2. From germline, CDR1 is DFQATT and CDR2 SNEGSKA (reference sequence). Unmatched junction bases numbered 4, after V lost 3 bases and J lost 3 bases. The CDR3 sequence is 15 residues long.

The table lists this clonotype with a few counts. The J gene is TRBJ1-5, the V gene TRBV16, with D uncertain. This CDR3 spans 14 amino acids. V lost 4 bases, J lost 9 bases, and 16 bases lay in between. CDR1 KGHSY and CDR2 FQNENV come from the germline V gene. DNA of the CDR3: TGTGCCAGCAGCCCGGGCCAGGCCGTAGGGCCCCAGCATTTT. It is translated as CASSPGQAVGPQHF. Full variable domain (outside the CDR3, taken from reference TRBV16 and TRBJ1-5): GEEVAQTPKHLVRGEGQKAKLYCAPIKGHSYVFWYQQVLKNEFKFLISFQNENVFDETGMPKERFSAKCLPNSPCSLEIQATKLEDSAVYFCASSPGQAVGPQHFGDGTRLSIL.

CDR3 DNA: TGTGCCAGCTCGCCAACTCGGGTCAACAATCAGCCCCAGCATTTT. This sequence encodes CASSPTRVNNQPQHF. The chain employs TRBV18 and TRBJ1-5; no clear D gene. This CDR3 spans 15 amino acids. Deletions cut 6 bases from V and 3 bases from J, with 15 bases between. Per germline, CDR1 KGHSH and CDR2 LQKENI.

The chain links TRBV19 to TRBJ2-1; D is perhaps TRBD2 (7 bases). Germline-derived CDR1 and CDR2 are LNHDA and SQIVND (reference sequence). There are 13 residues in the CDR3. The V gene lost 6 bases and the J gene lost 10 bases, with 16 bases spanning the gap. CDR3 residues: CASRGSGGLEQFF. The CDR3 DNA is TGTGCCAGTAGAGGGTCCGGGGGGCTAGAGCAGTTCTTC.

This clonotype appeared a few times. The chain carries TRBV28 and TRBJ1-2; D perhaps matches TRBD1 (6 bases). CDR1 and CDR2 (germline): MDHEN, SYDVKM. The V end was cut by 10 bases, the J end by 4 bases, with 16 bases between. This CDR3 is 13 amino acids long. CDR3 sequence (DNA): TGTGCCACCCTCGCCAGGGGAGGCTATGGCTACACCTTC. It is translated as CATLARGGYGYTF.

This chain's CDR3 is CASSEPADGDNEQFF. The CDR3 bases are TGTGCCAGCAGTGAACCGGCAGACGGGGACAATGAGCAGTTCTTC. The J gene is TRBJ2-1, the V gene TRBV25-1, with a possible D match to TRBD2 (5 bases). V was shortened by 2 bases and J by 5 bases, with 13 bases between the two germline ends. The CDR3 runs to 15 residues. From germline, CDR1 is MGHDK and CDR2 SYGVNS. The whole variable domain, filled in from reference TRBV25-1 and TRBJ2-1, reads EADIYQTPRYLVIGTGKKITLECSQTMGHDKMYWYQQDPGMELHLIHYSYGVNSTEKGDLSSESTVSRIRTEHFPLTLESARPSHTSQYLCASSEPADGDNEQFFGPGTRLTVL.

The rearrangement links TRBV20-1 to TRBJ2-4; 8 bases map to TRBD2. The CDR3 is made up of 13 amino acids. J gave up 9 bases and V 1 base, and 5 bases lay outside the gene matches. Germline CDR1 is DFQATT and CDR2 is SNEGSKA (reference sequence). The CDR3 sequence: CSARVPGGGIQYF. CDR3 DNA sequence: TGCAGTGCTAGAGTGCCCGGGGGGGGCATTCAGTACTTC.